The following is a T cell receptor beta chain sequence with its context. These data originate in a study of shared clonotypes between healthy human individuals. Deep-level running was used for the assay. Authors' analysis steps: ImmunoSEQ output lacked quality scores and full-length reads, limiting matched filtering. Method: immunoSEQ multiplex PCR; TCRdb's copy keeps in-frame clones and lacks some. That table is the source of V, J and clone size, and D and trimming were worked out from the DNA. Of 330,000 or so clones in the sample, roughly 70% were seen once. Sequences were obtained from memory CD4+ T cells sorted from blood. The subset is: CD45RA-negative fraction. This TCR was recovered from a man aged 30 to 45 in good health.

CDR3 protein: CATGAGGPQEETQYF. The DNA of the CDR3 is TGTGCCACCGGAGCGGGAGGGCCTCAGGAAGAGACCCAGTACTTC. The chain links TRBV15 to TRBJ2-5; 10 nucleotides match TRBD2. Trimming cost V 8 bases and J 3 bases; bases outside gene matches: 9. This CDR3 comprises 15 residues. The germline gives CDR1 LNHNV, CDR2 YYDKDF (reference sequence).